This T cell receptor (beta chain) emerged from a study of blood T cell repertoires in COVID-19. Study overall: Spain, Italy and the United States supplied samples that represented acute and convalescent COVID-19.

This clone came up a few times. The germline gives CDR1 WNHNN, CDR2 SYGVQD (reference sequence). The CDR3 totals 15 residues. V was pared by 2 bases and J by 1 base, with 8 bases between. As handled by the study authors: Quantification of nucleated cells was approximated via reference gene primer amplification. The repertoire was sequenced with immunoSEQ multiplex PCR; TCRdb's copy has only in-frame clones and lacks some. V, J and clone size were drawn from that table, and D and trimming were deduced from the DNA. The sample has 200,000 to 250,000 clones, roughly 80% seen once. The V gene is TRBV10-1, the J gene TRBJ2-2; TRBD1 might be the D (6 bases). The TCR was taken from a woman aged 25 to 45 who had recovered from COVID-19. The sequenced sample consisted of peripheral blood. This CDR3 reads CASSETGMNTGELFF. CDR3 DNA sequence: TGCGCCAGCAGTGAGACAGGGATGAACACCGGGGAGCTGTTTTTT.